Sequencing of this T cell receptor (beta chain) was carried out in a study of OX40 agonist ivuxolimab in advanced cancers. Turning to the overall study: Ivuxolimab, which targeted the costimulatory receptor OX40 (CD134), was an agonistic, fully human IgG2 monoclonal antibody. Intravenous ivuxolimab was administered to patients every 2 weeks at six dose levels: 0.01, 0.1, 0.3, 1.5, 3 and 10 mg/kg. Of the roughly 52 dose-escalation patients, hepatocellular carcinoma was present in approximately 20, melanoma in approximately 15, renal cell carcinoma in 9 and head and neck cancer in 9. In the dose-escalation cohort, roughly 82% of patients were male, and the mean age was roughly 56 years with a range of roughly 23 to 79. Prior anti-PD-1, anti-PD-L1 or anti-CTLA-4 therapy was permitted, and approximately 40% of dose-escalation patients had received checkpoint inhibitors. Partial responses occurred in three dose-escalation patients: two with cutaneous melanoma and one with hepatocellular carcinoma. The purpose of peripheral TCRbeta sequencing was to test whether ivuxolimab changed TCR sequence diversity and led to clonal T-cell expansion. The paper reports the monotherapy dose-escalation portion (N of about 50 patients) of the phase I ivuxolimab trial.

What the authors observed across the whole study: Clonal expansion of both CD4+ and CD8+ blood T cells was observed from baseline to week 6 at doses 0.1 to 3.0 mg/kg. After ivuxolimab, expanded clones were on average more numerous among CD8+ T cells than among CD4+ T cells. Partial responders in the 0.1-3.0 mg/kg groups had among the lowest normalized peripheral clonal expansion, especially among CD8+ T cells. Antigen specificity was not determined for the clonally expanded peripheral T cells. Low levels of normalized T-cell clonal expansion were also seen in some patients who did not respond.

Patients with a history of autoimmune disease or receiving systemic immunosuppression were excluded from the trial. In every dose cohort, peripheral blood was drawn for TCR sequencing at baseline, cycle 4 day 1, and cycle 7 day 1. Samples came from an open-label, multicenter, first-in-human phase I dose-escalation trial of ivuxolimab. Adults with locally advanced or metastatic melanoma, renal cell, hepatocellular, or head and neck squamous cell carcinoma were enrolled in the trial. Before TCR sequencing, CD4+ and CD8+ T cells were separately sorted from peripheral blood. For sequencing of the TCRbeta CDR3 region, genomic DNA was extracted from the sorted cells. TCRbeta CDR3 regions were sequenced using the immunoSEQ Assay. The table comes from immuneACCESS by way of TCRdb, which keeps in-frame sequences with V and J called. Part of the clones is missing from these tables; in studies checked, under half for an unresolved V gene and the rest for unknown reasons. The table for this sample lists roughly 80,000 clones; approximately 91% of them were counted only once. The ten largest account for 0.69% of the sample.

Of note for this clone: Its antigen target is currently unknown. No much larger clone exists at a distance of one base, and base qualities are not known.

Counted from cysteine to phenylalanine, this CDR3 has 16 amino acids. Of all the DNA, just the CDR3 is kept, 48 bases in frame from base 1. CDR1 and CDR2, looked up from the germline V gene (reference sequence), are SEHNR and FQNEAQ. Trimming removed 4 bases from V and 6 bases from J; the gene matches leave 10 bases unexplained. Recombination linked TRBV7-9 to TRBJ2-1; 9 of the junction bases match TRBD2. The receptor comes from an adult with an advanced solid tumor such as melanoma, head and neck, liver or kidney cancer. The specimen comprised CD4+ or CD8+ T cells sorted from blood, sampled in a trial of the OX40 agonist ivuxolimab. The bases read TGTGCCAGCAGCTCCCCGCGTAGCGGGAGAGGCAATGAGCAGTTCTTC. This gives the protein CASSSPRSGRGNEQFF. Reference TRBV7-9 and TRBJ2-1 genes cover what lies past the CDR3, so the full variable domain is DTGVSQNPRHKITKRGQNVTFRCDPISEHNRLYWYRQTLGQGPEFLTYFQNEAQLEKSRLLSDRFSAERPKGSFSTLEIQRTEQGDSAMYLCASSSPRSGRGNEQFFGPGTRLTVL.